This TCR beta chain was documented in a study of OX40 agonist ivuxolimab in advanced cancers. V lost 4 bases and J 5 bases, leaving 18 bases between the germline ends. The germline V gene encodes CDR1 SGHRS and CDR2 YFSETQ. This CDR3 has 15 amino acids. This clone was counted at least ten times. What it recognizes is unknown. Broader study findings: Which antigen the expanded peripheral T cells recognized is unknown. At 0.1 to 3.0 mg/kg, clonal expansion of CD4+ and CD8+ blood T cells had occurred by week 6. People who partly responded at 0.1-3.0 mg/kg had some of the least clonal expansion seen.

TCRdb keeps only in-frame clones here, not all; method: immunoSEQ multiplex PCR. Of tens of thousands of clones listed, around 87% are singletons. The chain has TRBV5-1 and TRBJ1-1; possibly TRBD1 for D (5 bases). The sequenced sample was CD4+ or CD8+ T cells sorted from blood, obtained in a trial of the OX40 agonist ivuxolimab. This clonotype was sampled from an adult with an advanced solid tumor such as melanoma, head and neck, liver or kidney cancer. The CDR3 sequence: CASSPKGGEGTEAFF. Here the CDR3 DNA reads TGCGCCAGCAGCCCGAAAGGAGGGGAAGGGACTGAAGCTTTCTTT.